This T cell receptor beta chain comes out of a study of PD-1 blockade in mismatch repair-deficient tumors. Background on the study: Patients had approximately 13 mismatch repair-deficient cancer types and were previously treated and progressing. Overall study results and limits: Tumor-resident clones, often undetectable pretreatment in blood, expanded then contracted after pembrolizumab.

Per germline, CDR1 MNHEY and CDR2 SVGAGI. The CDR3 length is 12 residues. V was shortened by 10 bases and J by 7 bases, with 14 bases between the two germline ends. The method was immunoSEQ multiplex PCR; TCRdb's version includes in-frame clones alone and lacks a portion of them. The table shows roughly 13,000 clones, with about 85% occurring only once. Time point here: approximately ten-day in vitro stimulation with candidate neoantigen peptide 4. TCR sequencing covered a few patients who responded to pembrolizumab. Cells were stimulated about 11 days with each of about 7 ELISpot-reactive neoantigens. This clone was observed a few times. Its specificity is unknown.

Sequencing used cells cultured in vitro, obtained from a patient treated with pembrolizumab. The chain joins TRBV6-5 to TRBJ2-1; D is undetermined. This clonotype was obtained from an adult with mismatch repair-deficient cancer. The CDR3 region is CATGDPRNEQFF. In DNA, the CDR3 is TGTGCCACCGGAGACCCGAGGAATGAGCAGTTCTTC.